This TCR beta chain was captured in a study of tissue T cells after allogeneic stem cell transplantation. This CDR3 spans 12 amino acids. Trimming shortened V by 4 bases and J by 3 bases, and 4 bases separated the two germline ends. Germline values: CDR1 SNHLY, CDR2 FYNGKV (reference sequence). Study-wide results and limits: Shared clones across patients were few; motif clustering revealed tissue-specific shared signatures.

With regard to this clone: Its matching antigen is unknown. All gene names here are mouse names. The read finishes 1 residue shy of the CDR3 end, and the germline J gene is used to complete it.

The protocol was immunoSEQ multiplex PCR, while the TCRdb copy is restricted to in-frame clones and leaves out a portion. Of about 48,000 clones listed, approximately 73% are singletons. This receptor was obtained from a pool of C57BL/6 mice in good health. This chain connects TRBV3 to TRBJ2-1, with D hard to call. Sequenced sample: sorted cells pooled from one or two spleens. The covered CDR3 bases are TGTGCCAGCAGCTCGATCTATGCTGAGCAGTTC. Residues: CASSSIYAEQF. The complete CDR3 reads CASSSIYAEQFF. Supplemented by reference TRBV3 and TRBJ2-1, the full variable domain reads GPKVLQIPSHQIIDMGQMVTLNCDPVSNHLYFYWYKQILGQQMEFLVNFYNGKVMEKSKLFKDQFSVERPDGSYFTLKIQPTALEDSAVYFCASSSIYAEQFFGPGTRLTVL.